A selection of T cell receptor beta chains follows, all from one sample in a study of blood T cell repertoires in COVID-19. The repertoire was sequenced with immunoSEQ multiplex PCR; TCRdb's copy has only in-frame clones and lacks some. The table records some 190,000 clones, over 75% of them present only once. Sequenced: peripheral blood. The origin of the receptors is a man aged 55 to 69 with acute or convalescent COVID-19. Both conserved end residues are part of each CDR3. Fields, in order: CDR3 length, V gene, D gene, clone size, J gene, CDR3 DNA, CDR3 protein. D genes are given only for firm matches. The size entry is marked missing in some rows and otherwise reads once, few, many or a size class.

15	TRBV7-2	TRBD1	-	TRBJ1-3	TGTGCCAGCAGCTCAGTTGACAGGGGGCTGAACACCATATATTTT	CASSSVDRGLNTIYF
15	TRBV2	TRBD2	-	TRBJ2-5	TGTGCCAGCAGAGGGACTAGCGGGAGGAGAGAGACCCAGTACTTC	CASRGTSGRRETQYF
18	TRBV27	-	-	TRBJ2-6	TGTGCCAGCAGTTTGTGGGGGCAACAGGGCTCTGGGGCCAACGTCCTGACTTTC	CASSLWGQQGSGANVLTF
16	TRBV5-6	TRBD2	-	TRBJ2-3	TGTGCCAGCAGCTCCAATCGCGGGAGAGGAGGAGATACGCAGTATTTT	CASSSNRGRGGDTQYF
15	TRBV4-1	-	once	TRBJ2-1	TGCGCCAGCAGCCAACAGATACAGGCCCCCAGGACCCAGTTCTTC	CASSQQIQAPRTQFF
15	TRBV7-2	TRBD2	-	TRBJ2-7	TGTGCCAGCAGCCTAGCAGGACTAGCGCAATACGAGCAGTACTTC	CASSLAGLAQYEQYF
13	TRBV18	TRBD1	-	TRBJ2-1	TGTGCCAGCTCACCAAACAGGGGAGATGAGCAGTTCTTC	CASSPNRGDEQFF
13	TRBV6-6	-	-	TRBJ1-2	TGTGCCAGCAGTTACTCTGCCAGCTATGGCTACACCTTC	CASSYSASYGYTF
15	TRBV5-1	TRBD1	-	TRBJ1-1	TGCGCCAGCAGCCCGGGGTCGACAGGGACCACTGAAGCTTTCTTT	CASSPGSTGTTEAFF
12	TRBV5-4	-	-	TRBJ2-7	TGTGCCAGCAGCTTTAACGACGAGGTGCAGTACTTC	CASSFNDEVQYF
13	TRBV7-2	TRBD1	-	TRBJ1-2	TGTGCCAGCAGCCCTGACAGGGTCCTGGGCTACACCTTC	CASSPDRVLGYTF
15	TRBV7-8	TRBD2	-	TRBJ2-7	TGTGCCAGCAGTCACGAAGCGGGAGAGACCTACGAGCAGTACTTC	CASSHEAGETYEQYF
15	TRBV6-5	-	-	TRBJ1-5	TGTGCCAGCAGTTACTCGGGGGGTGGCAATCAGCCCCAGCATTTT	CASSYSGGGNQPQHF
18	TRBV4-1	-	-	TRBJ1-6	TGCGCCAGCAGTCGGCATTTGGGCAGGGCGGGGGATAATTCACCCCTCCACTTT	CASSRHLGRAGDNSPLHF
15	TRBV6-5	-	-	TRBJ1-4	TGTGCCAGCAGTTGGAGGGCAGGCTGGGATGAAAAACTGTTTTTT	CASSWRAGWDEKLFF
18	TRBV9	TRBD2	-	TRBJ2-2	TGTGCCAGCAGCCCAAACCCCGGACTAGCACCCCTCGAGGGGGAGCTGTTTTTT	CASSPNPGLAPLEGELFF
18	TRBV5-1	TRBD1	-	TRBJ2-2	TGCGCCAGCAGCATCAGACAGGGGGCCCTAGCCCTTGCCGGGGAGCTGTTTTTT	CASSIRQGALALAGELFF
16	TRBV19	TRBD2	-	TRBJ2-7	TGTGCCAGTAGTATAGGGGGACTAGCGGTGCACTACGAGCAGTACTTC	CASSIGGLAVHYEQYF
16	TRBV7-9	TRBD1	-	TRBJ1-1	TGTGCCAGCAGCTTCTACGGTGGACAGGGTGGGGCTGAAGCTTTCTTT	CASSFYGGQGGAEAFF
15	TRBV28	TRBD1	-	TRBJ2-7	TGTGCCAGCAGTTCCGGCGACAGGGCCCTCTACGAGCAGTACTTC	CASSSGDRALYEQYF
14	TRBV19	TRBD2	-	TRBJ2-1	TGTGCCAGTACTAGCGGGAGGGCCGTAGGGGAGCAGTTCTTC	CASTSGRAVGEQFF
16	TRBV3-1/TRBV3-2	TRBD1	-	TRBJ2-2	TGTGCCAGCAGCCTACCCGGGACAGGGACGGCCGGGGAGCTGTTTTTT	CASSLPGTGTAGELFF
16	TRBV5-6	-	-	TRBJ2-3	TGTGCCAGCAGCTTGGAAGGGGGGGCCCGCACAGATACGCAGTATTTT	CASSLEGGARTDTQYF
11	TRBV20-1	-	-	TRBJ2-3	TGCAGTAGCCGTGAGTATGATACGCAGTATTTT	CSSREYDTQYF
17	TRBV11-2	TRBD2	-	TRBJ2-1	TGTGCCAGCAGCCACCCCTGGGGGACTAGCAAAAACAATGAGCAGTTCTTC	CASSHPWGTSKNNEQFF
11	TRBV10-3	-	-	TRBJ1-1	TGTGCCATCAGTGAGTCACAGGTAGCTTTCTTT	CAISESQVAFF
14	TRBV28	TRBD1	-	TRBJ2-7	TGTGCCAGCAGTCCGACAGGGTACTCCTACGAGCAGTACTTC	CASSPTGYSYEQYF
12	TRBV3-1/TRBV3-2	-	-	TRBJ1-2	TGTGCCAGCAGCCAAGGCACATATGGCTACACCTTC	CASSQGTYGYTF
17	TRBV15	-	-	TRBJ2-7	TGTGCCACCAGCAGAGTCCCCCTGAGCCTTAGCTCCTACGAGCAGTACTTC	CATSRVPLSLSSYEQYF